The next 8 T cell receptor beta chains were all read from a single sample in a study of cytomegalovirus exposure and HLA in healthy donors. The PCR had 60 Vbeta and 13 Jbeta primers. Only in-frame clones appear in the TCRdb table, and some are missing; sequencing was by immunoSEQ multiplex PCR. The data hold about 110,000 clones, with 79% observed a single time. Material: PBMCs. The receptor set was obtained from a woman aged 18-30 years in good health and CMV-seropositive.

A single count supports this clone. CDR3 nucleotide sequence: TGTGCCAGCAGTTTATCAAACAGGGGGTACTATGGCTACACCTTC. Its protein is CASSLSNRGYYGYTF. The V gene is TRBV27, the J gene TRBJ1-2; 8 bases align to TRBD1. The CDR3 totals 15 residues. The junction had 3 bases not matched to a gene; V was cut back by 0 bases and J by 3 bases. Germline V CDR1 and CDR2: MNHEY, SMNVEV (reference sequence).

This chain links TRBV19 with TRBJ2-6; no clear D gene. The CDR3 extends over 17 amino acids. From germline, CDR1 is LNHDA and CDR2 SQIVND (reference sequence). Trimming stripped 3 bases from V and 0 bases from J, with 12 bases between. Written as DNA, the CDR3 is TGTGCCAGTAGTATGAGCTCACGAAGCTCTGGGGCCAACGTCCTGACTTTC. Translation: CASSMSSRSSGANVLTF. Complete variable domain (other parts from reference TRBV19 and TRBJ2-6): DGGITQSPKYLFRKEGQNVTLSCEQNLNHDAMYWYRQDPGQGLRLIYYSQIVNDFQKGDIAEGYSVSREKKESFPLTVTSAQKNPTAFYLCASSMSSRSSGANVLTFGAGSRLTVL.

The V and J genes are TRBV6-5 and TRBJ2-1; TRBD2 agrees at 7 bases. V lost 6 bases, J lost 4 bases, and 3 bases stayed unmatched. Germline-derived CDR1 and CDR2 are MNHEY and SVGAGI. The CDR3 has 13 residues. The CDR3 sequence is CASRAGAYNEQFF. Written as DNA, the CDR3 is TGTGCCAGCAGGGCGGGAGCTTACAATGAGCAGTTCTTC.

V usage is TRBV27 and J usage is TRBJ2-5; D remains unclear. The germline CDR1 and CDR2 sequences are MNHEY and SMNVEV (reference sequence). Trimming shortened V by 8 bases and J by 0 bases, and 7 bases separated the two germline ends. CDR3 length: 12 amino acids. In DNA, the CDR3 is TGTGCCAGCGGCAACAACCAAGAGACCCAGTACTTC. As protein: CASGNNQETQYF.

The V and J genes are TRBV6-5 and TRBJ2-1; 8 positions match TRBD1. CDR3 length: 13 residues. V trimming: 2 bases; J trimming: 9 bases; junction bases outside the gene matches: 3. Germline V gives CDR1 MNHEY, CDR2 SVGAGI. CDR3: CASSYVDRGEQFF. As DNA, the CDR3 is TGTGCCAGCAGTTACGTCGACAGGGGTGAGCAGTTCTTC.

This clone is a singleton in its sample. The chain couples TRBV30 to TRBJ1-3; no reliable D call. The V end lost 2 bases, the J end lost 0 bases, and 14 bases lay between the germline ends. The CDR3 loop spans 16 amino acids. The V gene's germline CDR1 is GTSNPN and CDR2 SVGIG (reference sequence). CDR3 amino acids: CAWSPLTRRSGNTIYF. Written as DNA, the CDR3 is TGTGCCTGGAGTCCTCTGACACGCCGCTCTGGAAACACCATATATTTT.

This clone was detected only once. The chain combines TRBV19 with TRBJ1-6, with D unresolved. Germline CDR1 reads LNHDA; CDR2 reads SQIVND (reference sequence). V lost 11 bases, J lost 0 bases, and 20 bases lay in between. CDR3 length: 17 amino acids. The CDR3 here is CASRRSQASSYNSPLHF. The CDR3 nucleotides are TGTGCCTCCCGCCGGAGCCAAGCGAGCTCCTATAATTCACCCCTCCACTTT.

In DNA, the CDR3 is TGTGCCAGCAGTTTACTAGCGGGTGGGACCTACGAGCAGTACTTC. It yields the protein CASSLLAGGTYEQYF. V gene TRBV6-1 combines with J gene TRBJ2-7; TRBD2 aligns across 9 bases. The length of the CDR3 is 15 residues. CDR1 is MNHNS and CDR2 is SASEGT in the germline V gene. Germline trimming cut 5 bases from V and 2 bases from J; bases unmatched to any gene: 7.